This passage covers 32 T cell receptor beta chains from one sample sequenced in a study of cytomegalovirus exposure and HLA in healthy donors. Use of 60 Vbeta and 13 Jbeta primers characterized the PCR. Only in-frame clones appear in the TCRdb table, and some are missing; sequencing was by immunoSEQ multiplex PCR. The table includes around 150,000 clones, roughly four fifths detected once. Sequenced sample: PBMCs. The source is a woman between 18 and 29 years old in good health and CMV-seronegative.

The rearrangement uses TRBV11-2 and TRBJ2-3; 11 bases map to TRBD2. The CDR3 covers 16 residues. The trim removed 5 bases at V and 6 bases at J, leaving 10 bases unmatched. Per the germline V gene, CDR1 is SGHAT and CDR2 is FQNNGV. The CDR3 here is CASSPVAGGLIDTQYF. CDR3 sequence (DNA): TGTGCCAGCAGCCCCGTAGCGGGGGGGCTGATCGATACGCAGTATTTT.

The gene calls are TRBV4-1 and TRBJ2-7, with D maybe TRBD2 (6 bases). CDR1 is MGHRA, CDR2 YSYEKL, per germline. Trimming removed 0 bases at V and 6 bases at J, with 15 bases between. This CDR3 is built from 15 residues. The CDR3: CASSQEPRDGTEQYF. For the CDR3, the DNA is TGCGCCAGCAGCCAAGAACCGCGGGACGGGACCGAGCAGTACTTC.

The chain combines TRBV5-4 with TRBJ2-1; 8 positions agree with TRBD2. In germline, CDR1 is SGHNT, CDR2 YYREEE (reference sequence). The CDR3 runs to 18 residues. J lost 6 bases, V lost 4 bases, and 18 bases had no gene match. The DNA for the CDR3 is TGTGCCAGCAGCCGTGGCGAGGGTGCCGGGAGGGGGGGCAATGAGCAGTTCTTC. It translates to CASSRGEGAGRGGNEQFF.

This chain uses TRBV12-5 with TRBJ1-6, with D maybe TRBD1 (6 bases). Germline V gene data show CDR1 as LGHNT and CDR2 as FRNRAP. This CDR3 contains 17 residues. V lost 2 bases to trimming and J lost 5 bases, with 16 bases between them. The DNA of the CDR3 is TGTGCTAGTGGTTTGATATTCCCGGGACAAGATAATTCACCCCTCCACTTT. This translates into CASGLIFPGQDNSPLHF.

This clone was detected a few times. The J gene is TRBJ2-3, the V gene TRBV19, with 8 bases matching TRBD1. The CDR3 consists of 14 residues. After removal of 7 bases from V and 0 bases from J, the junction contained 3 bases not matched to a gene. Looked up from germline, CDR1 is LNHDA and CDR2 is SQIVND (reference sequence). In nucleotides, the CDR3 is TGTGCCAGTAATGACAGGGGTAGCACAGATACGCAGTATTTT. Amino acid sequence: CASNDRGSTDTQYF.

This clone has a handful of counts. This chain links TRBV7-9 with TRBJ2-7; perhaps TRBD1 as D (5 bases). V was trimmed by 5 bases and J by 9 bases, leaving 14 bases between them. Germline V gives CDR1 SEHNR, CDR2 FQNEAQ (reference sequence). The CDR3 length is 12 residues. CDR3 nucleotide sequence: TGTGCCAGCAGCCTGGGTGGGGCTGGGCAGTACTTC. This gives the protein CASSLGGAGQYF.

This clone was seen only a few times. The chain employs TRBV11-2 and TRBJ2-5, with unresolved D. The CDR3 length is 16 residues. The germline gives CDR1 SGHAT, CDR2 FQNNGV. The V end lost 3 bases, the J end lost 5 bases, and 19 bases lay between the germline ends. The CDR3 here is CASSFGSNPQSETQYF. CDR3 nucleotide sequence: TGTGCCAGCAGCTTTGGTTCTAACCCGCAAAGTGAGACCCAGTACTTC.

V usage is TRBV18 and J usage is TRBJ2-5; D gene unclear. The CDR3 sequence is 12 residues long. Germline CDR1 and CDR2: KGHSH and LQKENI. V gave up 3 bases and J gave up 5 bases, with 7 bases separating them. The CDR3 nucleotides are TGTGCCAGCTCACCTACTGTCGAGACCCAGTACTTC. Translation: CASSPTVETQYF.

The rearrangement joins TRBV27 to TRBJ1-1, with D uncertain. The CDR3 contains 14 residues. V shed 2 bases and J shed 1 base, with 8 bases lying between them. Looked up from germline, CDR1 is MNHEY and CDR2 is SMNVEV (reference sequence). The CDR3 loop is CASSLIAGNTEAFF. The CDR3 DNA is TGTGCCAGCAGTTTAATCGCAGGGAACACTGAAGCTTTCTTT.

This chain joins TRBV19 and TRBJ1-6; 8 nucleotides agree with TRBD1. The CDR3 length is 16 residues. The germline gives CDR1 LNHDA, CDR2 SQIVND (reference sequence). After removal of 4 bases from V and 10 bases from J, the junction contained 12 bases not matched to a gene. This chain's CDR3 is CASSTEAGTGRSPLHF. CDR3 in DNA: TGTGCCAGTAGTACGGAAGCCGGGACAGGACGATCACCCCTCCACTTT.

The V gene is TRBV28, the J gene TRBJ1-6, with D possibly being TRBD1 (5 bases). The germline V gene has CDR1 MDHEN and CDR2 SYDVKM. The CDR3 is made up of 16 amino acids. V lost 5 bases to trimming and J lost 9 bases, with 20 bases between them. The CDR3 nucleotides read TGTGCCAGCAGTCCCCCTCTGGGACGGGGGGGTTCACCCCTCCACTTT. It yields the protein CASSPPLGRGGSPLHF.

The chain employs TRBV19 and TRBJ1-5, with D tentatively TRBD1 (5 bases). There are 12 residues in the CDR3. Germline CDR1 reads LNHDA; CDR2 reads SQIVND (reference sequence). The V end lost 5 bases, the J end lost 9 bases, and 11 bases lay between the germline ends. CDR3 bases: TGTGCCAGTAGTGAAGGGGTAGGGCCCCAGCATTTT. Amino acid sequence: CASSEGVGPQHF.

The chain joins TRBV30 to TRBJ1-2; 7 nucleotides align to TRBD1. With V trimmed by 5 bases and J by 5 bases, 5 bases remained unmatched. Germline CDR1 GTSNPN, CDR2 SVGIG (reference sequence). This CDR3 has 12 amino acids. The CDR3 DNA is TGTGCCTGGGACAGGGACGCTTATGGCTACACCTTC. Translation gives CAWDRDAYGYTF.

This clone appeared a few times. J is TRBJ1-5 and V is TRBV13, with TRBD1 matching over 7 bases. The V gene end was trimmed by 5 bases and the J gene end by 4 bases; junction bases not matched to a gene: 2. CDR1 and CDR2 from the germline V gene are PRHDT and FYEKMQ (reference sequence). The CDR3 runs 13 residues. CDR3 in DNA: TGTGCCAGCAGCCGACAGGGTAATCAGCCCCAGCATTTT. Translated, it gives CASSRQGNQPQHF.

The chain recombines TRBV2 with TRBJ2-6, with D unresolved. The germline gives CDR1 SNHLY, CDR2 FYNNEI. With 4 bases removed from V and 2 bases from J, the gap between germline ends came to 9 bases. This CDR3 is 15 amino acids long. The CDR3, as DNA: TGTGCCAGCAGTGGACATTCCCCTGGGGCCAACGTCCTGACTTTC. Translation gives CASSGHSPGANVLTF.

The J gene is TRBJ2-7, the V gene TRBV6-5, with a weak D call TRBD1 (5 bases). Per the germline V gene, CDR1 is MNHEY and CDR2 is SVGAGI. The CDR3 length is 13 residues. The V end lost 7 bases, the J end lost 7 bases, and 17 bases lay between the germline ends. CDR3: CASKGAQSSEQYF. In DNA, the CDR3 is TGTGCCAGCAAAGGGGCACAGTCGTCGGAGCAGTACTTC.

The J gene is TRBJ1-2, the V gene TRBV7-2, with 7 positions matching TRBD1. Germline V gene lookup returns CDR1 SGHTA and CDR2 FQGNSA. The CDR3 sequence is 12 residues long. V trimming: 5 bases; J trimming: 7 bases; junction bases outside the gene matches: 4. This CDR3 reads CASSTYRGGYTF. CDR3 DNA sequence: TGTGCCAGCAGCACGTACAGGGGTGGCTACACCTTC.

The chain links TRBV6-6 to TRBJ1-4, with TRBD1 identical over 8 bases. The germline V gene has CDR1 MNHNY and CDR2 SVGAGI (reference sequence). The V and J ends lost 5 bases and 0 bases, in that order; junction bases with no gene match: 5. The CDR3 has 16 residues. CDR3 sequence: CASSRDRSTTNEKLFF. The CDR3 DNA reads as TGTGCCAGCAGTCGGGACAGGTCTACAACTAATGAAAAACTGTTTTTT.

The V and J genes are TRBV13 and TRBJ1-1; 10 nucleotides line up with TRBD1. Unmatched junction bases numbered 2, after V lost 4 bases and J lost 0 bases. CDR3 length: 15 amino acids. Looked up from germline, CDR1 is PRHDT and CDR2 is FYEKMQ (reference sequence). The CDR3 region is CASSWDRGMNTEAFF. The CDR3 DNA sequence: TGTGCCAGCAGCTGGGACAGGGGAATGAACACTGAAGCTTTCTTT.

The rearrangement links TRBV6-1 to TRBJ1-1; 8 nucleotides align to TRBD1. V shed 6 bases, J shed 4 bases, and the junction held 10 bases outside the gene matches. The germline gives CDR1 MNHNS, CDR2 SASEGT. The CDR3 extends over 15 amino acids. CDR3 sequence (DNA): TGTGCCAGCAGGTCGGACAGGGATGGGTTCACTGAAGCTTTCTTT. Protein: CASRSDRDGFTEAFF.

CDR3 in amino acids: CASSLAGVVGETQYF. The DNA of the CDR3 is TGTGCCAGCAGTCTAGCGGGAGTTGTGGGTGAGACCCAGTACTTC. The rearrangement links TRBV7-3 to TRBJ2-5, with TRBD2 matching 10 bases. The ends lost 6 bases at V and 5 bases at J; junction bases unmatched: 9. Per the germline V gene, CDR1 is SGHTA and CDR2 is FQGTGA. CDR3 length: 15 amino acids.

This sequence joins TRBV5-6 and TRBJ1-3; D is ambiguous. The germline V gene encodes CDR1 SGHDT and CDR2 YYEEEE. CDR3 length equals 13 residues. V was trimmed by 0 bases and J by 7 bases, leaving 8 bases between them. The CDR3 coding sequence is TGTGCCAGCAGCTTGGACAGAGGGAACACCATATATTTT. Its translation: CASSLDRGNTIYF.

The CDR3 loop reads CASSLRGAGGTGELFF. The CDR3 DNA follows: TGTGCCAGCAGCCTGCGGGGGGCTGGGGGCACCGGGGAGCTGTTTTTT. The V gene is TRBV7-3, the J gene TRBJ2-2; 8 nucleotides align to TRBD2. The CDR3 sequence is 16 residues long. The trim removed 5 bases at V and 4 bases at J, leaving 9 bases unmatched. The V gene's germline CDR1 is SGHTA and CDR2 FQGTGA.

In this sample, this clone turned up once. The junction departs from the called germline gene at one end, perhaps through a read error. This sample includes further DNA sequences coding for the same CDR3. V gene TRBV7-7 combines with J gene TRBJ2-5, with 7 bases lining up with TRBD1. CDR3 size: 13 residues. Germline loops: CDR1 SSHAT, CDR2 FNYEAQ (reference sequence). CDR3 sequence (DNA): TGTGCTAGCAGCCCGGACAGGCAAGAGACCCAGTACTTC. Its protein product is CASSPDRQETQYF.

This clone was seen a handful of times. The J gene is TRBJ2-7, the V gene TRBV9; a possible D gene is TRBD1 (6 bases). The CDR3 loop spans 14 amino acids. V lost 4 bases, J lost 2 bases, and 13 bases lay in between. The V gene's germline CDR1 is SGDLS and CDR2 YYNGEE. This chain's CDR3 is CASSRTGTTYEQYF. The CDR3 region has the DNA TGTGCCAGCAGCCGAACAGGGACGACCTACGAGCAGTACTTC.

The chain joins TRBV6-1 to TRBJ2-5; 10 bases are a match to TRBD2. The V gene end was trimmed by 1 base and the J gene end by 5 bases; junction bases not matched to a gene: 10. CDR1 is MNHNS and CDR2 is SASEGT in the germline V gene. The CDR3 is 17 amino acids. CDR3 sequence: CASSEGTSGRARETQYF. The CDR3 DNA sequence: TGTGCCAGCAGTGAAGGGACCAGCGGGAGGGCCAGGGAGACCCAGTACTTC.

The rearrangement uses TRBV10-1 and TRBJ2-3; the D is unclear. CDR3 length: 15 amino acids. Per germline, CDR1 WNHNN and CDR2 SYGVQD (reference sequence). Trimming left V 0 bases short and J 3 bases short, with 10 bases between. CDR3 sequence: CASSESTYRTDTQYF. In nucleotides, the CDR3 is TGCGCCAGCAGTGAGTCTACTTACAGAACAGATACGCAGTATTTT.

The J gene is TRBJ2-7, the V gene TRBV28, with D unresolved. The CDR3 sequence is 14 residues long. Germline V gene lookup returns CDR1 MDHEN and CDR2 SYDVKM. Trimming removed 6 bases at V and 2 bases at J, with 14 bases between. CDR3 nucleotides: TGTGCCAGCAGACAAAACATAAATCCCTACGAGCAGTACTTC. It yields the protein CASRQNINPYEQYF. Filled out from reference TRBV28 and TRBJ2-7, the complete variable domain reads DVKVTQSSRYLVKRTGEKVFLECVQDMDHENMFWYRQDPGLGLRLIYFSYDVKMKEKGDIPEGYSVSREKKERFSLILESASTNQTSMYLCASRQNINPYEQYFGPGTRLTVT.

This chain uses TRBV28 with TRBJ2-3; 7 bases fit TRBD1. Germline V gene data show CDR1 as MDHEN and CDR2 as SYDVKM. This CDR3 is built from 14 residues. V dropped 6 bases and J dropped 2; count of bases not matched to a gene: 5. CDR3 protein: CASSPGQLTDTQYF. The DNA of the CDR3 is TGTGCCAGCAGCCCGGGACAGCTCACAGATACGCAGTATTTT.

The rearrangement joins TRBV18 to TRBJ1-3; the match to TRBD1 covers 7 bases. The germline CDR1 and CDR2 sequences are KGHSH and LQKENI. The CDR3 runs to 16 residues. V dropped 4 bases and J dropped 1; count of bases not matched to a gene: 7. Written as DNA, the CDR3 is TGTGCCAGCTCACAAACCCTGGGACAGTCTGGAAACACCATATATTTT. Translated, it gives CASSQTLGQSGNTIYF.

This sequence joins TRBV5-1 and TRBJ2-1; no reliable D call. The V end lost 1 base, the J end lost 8 bases, and 13 bases lay between the germline ends. Per the germline V gene, CDR1 is SGHRS and CDR2 is YFSETQ. This CDR3 is 14 amino acids long. The CDR3 reads CASSLLFSIDEQFF. The CDR3, as DNA: TGCGCCAGCAGCTTGCTGTTTAGCATCGATGAGCAGTTCTTC.

The chain combines TRBV6-1 with TRBJ1-5, with 7 bases lining up with TRBD1. Germline V gene sequence: CDR1 MNHNS, CDR2 SASEGT. V lost 4 bases and J lost 6; bases outside the gene matches: 6. This CDR3 region has 14 residues. In DNA form, the CDR3 reads TGTGCCAGCAGTGTCGAAGGGGGCGTTCAGCCCCAGCATTTT. Its translation: CASSVEGGVQPQHF.